This TCR beta chain emerged from a study of blood T cell repertoires in COVID-19 (dated by TCRdb to the early 2020s). Concerning the study at large: The collaborator samples originated in the United States, Italy and Spain and spanned the acute and convalescent phases of COVID-19. The prospective study material was composed of cDNA or gDNA derived from T cells, B-cell-depleted T cells, or PBMCs. Deeply sampled blood TCRbeta repertoires from subjects exposed to, actively infected with, or recovered from COVID-19 were included in the dataset. The repertoires were made available in a free public database intended to serve as a resource for research on the immune response to SARS-CoV-2. Samples came from the ongoing ImmuneRACE study (first 160 participants) plus 1,254 subjects from 6 global collaborators. Sample metadata almost always included a de-identified subject ID, COVID-19 status, age in years and sex. HLA class I and class II types, where available, came from metadata supplied by the sample provider rather than from assay-based typing. General findings and caveats noted by the study authors: The quantity of clinical and demographic metadata differed by source and by participant and was supplied without curation.

As concerns this clone: Its antigen has not been determined. No base quality values were provided; no much bigger clone lies one nucleotide off.

TCRbeta CDR3 regions were amplified from genomic DNA using the immunoSEQ Assay, a bias-controlled multiplex PCR. The published analysis was carried out like this. Nucleated cell counts per sample were estimated from amplification of reference gene primers within the assay. To quantify the absolute abundance of each unique TCRbeta CDR3 rearrangement, sequence reads were collapsed and filtered. Productive Simpson clonality was computed per sample as the square root of Simpson's diversity index over productive rearrangements. In TCRdb, the immuneACCESS table is reduced to in-frame sequences with V and J assigned. These tables do not hold every clone; where another copy was compared, an unresolved V gene accounts for under half, and the others remain unexplained. From that table come the V and J calls and clone size; the DNA was used to work out D and trimming. The sample table holds fewer than 110,000 clones, of which less than 90% were seen once. The ten largest clones add up to approximately 6.2% of the sample.

Its CDR3 holds 16 amino acids, cysteine through phenylalanine. Left in the record is the CDR3 DNA by itself, 48 bases read in frame from the first base. Trimming removed 4 bases from V and 1 base from J, leaving 17 bases between the germline ends. CDR1 and CDR2 are drawn from the germline V gene (reference sequence): MNHEY, SMNVEV. The collaborating institutions used their own protocols to collect whole blood in K2EDTA tubes. For TCRbeta analysis, collaborators shipped samples as frozen whole blood, isolated PBMCs, or DNA extracted from either of those sample types. The sequence joins TRBV27 to TRBJ2-7; 6 matching bases give a weak D call of TRBD2. Specimen: peripheral blood. This TCR was recovered from a human donor in a cohort sampled during active COVID-19. Read as DNA, the sequence is TGTGCCAGCAGTTCCTCACTGGGACTTATGTCCTACGAGCAGTACTTC. The encoded protein is CASSSSLGLMSYEQYF.